Each of the 13 T cell receptor beta chains below was sequenced from the same sample in a study of blood T cell repertoires in COVID-19. Sequenced by immunoSEQ multiplex PCR; TCRdb stores in-frame clones only, minus some. The table records roughly 63,000 clones, approximately 79% of them present only once. Sequenced input: peripheral blood. The receptors stem from a human donor in a cohort sampled during active COVID-19.

J is TRBJ2-7 and V is TRBV11-2, with 9 bases aligning to TRBD1. The V gene's germline CDR1 is SGHAT and CDR2 FQNNGV. V shed 4 bases and J 5 bases; nucleotides not matched to a gene: 3. The CDR3 is made up of 13 amino acids. CDR3: CASSSDRGHEQYF. In nucleotides, the CDR3 is TGTGCCAGCAGCTCGGACAGGGGTCACGAGCAGTACTTC.

This sequence joins TRBV4-1 and TRBJ1-2; possibly TRBD1 for D (6 bases). The length of the CDR3 is 14 residues. Germline V lookup: CDR1 MGHRA, CDR2 YSYEKL. V was pared by 1 base and J by 8 bases, with 14 bases between. In DNA, the CDR3 is TGCGCCAGCAGCCAAGGAGGAACAGGGATCGGCTACACCTTC. It is translated as CASSQGGTGIGYTF.

V gene TRBV7-8 combines with J gene TRBJ2-7; a possible D gene is TRBD1 (6 bases). Germline CDR1 is SGHVS and CDR2 is FQNEAQ. The CDR3 sequence is 16 residues long. V was shortened by 3 bases and J by 0 bases, with 15 bases between the two germline ends. CDR3 sequence: CASSFTRDTGSYEQYF. CDR3 bases: TGTGCCAGCAGCTTCACCCGGGACACCGGCTCCTACGAGCAGTACTTC. The variable domain in full, with the rest retrieved from reference TRBV7-8 and TRBJ2-7, is GAGVSQSPRYKVAKRGQDVALRCDPISGHVSLFWYQQALGQGPEFLTYFQNEAQLDKSGLPSDRFFAERPEGSVSTLKIQRTQQEDSAVYLCASSFTRDTGSYEQYFGPGTRLTVT.

This clone was seen a single time. This sequence joins TRBV7-8 and TRBJ1-1; possible D gene TRBD1, 6 bases. CDR1 is SGHVS, CDR2 FQNEAQ, per germline. V was cut by 8 bases and J by 5 bases, with 15 bases left in between. The length of the CDR3 is 13 residues. The CDR3 DNA sequence: TGTGCCAGCGGCGGGGGGAGGGGGACTGAAGCTTTCTTT. This sequence encodes CASGGGRGTEAFF.

This clone was recorded once. The chain combines TRBV6-5 with TRBJ2-5; 8 nucleotides match TRBD2. V was pared by 3 bases and J by 3 bases, with 0 bases of the junction left unmatched. The CDR3 is 13 residues long. Germline CDR1 is MNHEY and CDR2 is SVGAGI. CDR3 residues: CASSYSGEETQYF. The CDR3 DNA follows: TGTGCCAGCAGTTATAGCGGGGAAGAGACCCAGTACTTC.

This clone has a count of ten or more. The chain links TRBV6-6 to TRBJ2-7, with a possible D match to TRBD1 (5 bases). Germline V gives CDR1 MNHNY, CDR2 SVGAGI (reference sequence). V was pared by 2 bases and J by 2 bases, with 10 bases between. This CDR3 spans 14 amino acids. This CDR3 reads CASSYGQGTYEQYF. CDR3 nucleotide sequence: TGTGCCAGCAGTTACGGTCAGGGCACCTACGAGCAGTACTTC.

The chain joins TRBV7-2 to TRBJ2-7; a weak D match, TRBD2 (5 bases). This CDR3 contains 15 residues. Germline assignment: CDR1 SGHTA and CDR2 FQGNSA. V was cut by 2 bases and J by 5 bases, with 16 bases left in between. The DNA for the CDR3 is TGTGCCAGCAGCTTAAGAGGGTGGGATTCCAACGAGCAGTACTTC. It yields the protein CASSLRGWDSNEQYF. The variable domain in full, with the rest retrieved from reference TRBV7-2 and TRBJ2-7, is GAGVSQSPSNKVTEKGKDVELRCDPISGHTALYWYRQSLGQGLEFLIYFQGNSAPDKSGLPSDRFSAERTGGSVSTLTIQRTQQEDSAVYLCASSLRGWDSNEQYFGPGTRLTVT.

The chain employs TRBV5-1 and TRBJ2-2; D is unclear. Germline loops: CDR1 SGHRS, CDR2 YFSETQ. The CDR3 is 14 residues long. Trimming took off 0 bases at V and 1 base at J, with 4 bases between the two ends. The CDR3 protein is CASSLVRNTGELFF. The CDR3 nucleotides read TGCGCCAGCAGCTTGGTCCGGAACACCGGGGAGCTGTTTTTT.

The V gene is TRBV18, the J gene TRBJ2-2, with 9 bases matching TRBD2. There are 16 residues in the CDR3. Germline lookup yields CDR1 KGHSH and CDR2 LQKENI. After removal of 3 bases from V and 7 bases from J, the junction contained 9 bases not matched to a gene. For the CDR3, the DNA is TGTGCCAGCTCACCTCCGGGACTAGCCCCTGGCGGGGAGCTGTTTTTT. Translating it yields CASSPPGLAPGGELFF.

This clone was seen a single time. The J gene is TRBJ2-3, the V gene TRBV30; 15 positions agree with TRBD2. Germline trimming cut 3 bases from V and 3 bases from J; bases unmatched to any gene: 1. CDR1 is GTSNPN and CDR2 is SVGIG in the germline V gene (reference sequence). This CDR3 spans 15 amino acids. The CDR3 nucleotides read TGTGCCTGGAGCGGACTAGCGGGAGGGACAGATACGCAGTATTTT. Its translation: CAWSGLAGGTDTQYF.

The chain combines TRBV7-3 with TRBJ2-2; weak D call: TRBD2 (6 bases). CDR3 length equals 16 residues. Germline CDR1 SGHTA, CDR2 FQGTGA. V shed 1 base and J shed 0 bases, with 9 bases lying between them. DNA for the CDR3: TGTGCCAGCAGCTTAAATGGCGGGGCGAACACCGGGGAGCTGTTTTTT. Protein: CASSLNGGANTGELFF.

V and J are TRBV10-1 and TRBJ2-7, with D possibly TRBD2 on 5 matching bases. Germline V CDR1 and CDR2: WNHNN, SYGVQD (reference sequence). V shed 8 bases and J shed 7 bases, with 15 bases lying between them. There are 12 residues in the CDR3. The chain's CDR3 is CASSPGSREQYF. The CDR3 DNA follows: TGCGCCAGCTCGCCGGGGAGTAGGGAGCAGTACTTC.

The chain links TRBV5-6 to TRBJ2-7, with a tentative D call TRBD2 (6 bases). V lost 3 bases and J 3 bases, leaving 13 bases between the germline ends. The CDR3 has 14 amino acids. Looked up from germline, CDR1 is SGHDT and CDR2 is YYEEEE. CDR3 nucleotides: TGTGCCAGCAGCTCGGGACTCCTGCTCTACGAGCAGTACTTC. This gives the protein CASSSGLLLYEQYF.